The sequence of this T cell receptor beta chain was determined in a study of blood T cell repertoires in COVID-19. Trimming stripped 1 base from V and 5 bases from J, with 12 bases between. The length of the CDR3 is 15 residues. CDR1 SGHTA and CDR2 FQGNSA come from the germline V gene. Assay used: immunoSEQ multiplex PCR; TCRdb lists only in-frame clones, some missing. The sample includes about 210,000 clones, around 86% seen only once; the top ten take 8% to 9%. The clonotype was recovered from a woman aged 45-59 years with acute COVID-19. Sequenced: PBMCs or T cells enriched from blood (not recorded which). The chain couples TRBV7-2 to TRBJ1-5, with D hard to call. The CDR3 DNA is TGTGCCAGCAGCTTAGATGTTTACGGGGATCAGCCCCAGCATTTT. Amino acid sequence: CASSLDVYGDQPQHF. The whole variable domain, remainder taken from reference TRBV7-2 and TRBJ1-5, is GAGVSQSPSNKVTEKGKDVELRCDPISGHTALYWYRQSLGQGLEFLIYFQGNSAPDKSGLPSDRFSAERTGGSVSTLTIQRTQQEDSAVYLCASSLDVYGDQPQHFGDGTRLSIL.